The following is a T cell receptor beta chain sequence with its context. Antigen specificity is unknown. Germline CDR1 KGHDR, CDR2 SFDVKD. The CDR3 covers 12 residues. Trimming at V came to 7 bases and at J to 9 bases, leaving 4 bases not matched to a gene. This entry comes from a study of T cells after yellow fever vaccination. A 5'RACE template-switching step, the method used to make TCR cDNA, added a universal primer site and UMIs. TCRdb independently ran MiXCR on the 5' RACE reads; one entry per CDR3 protein. The top ten hold 2.5% to 4% of the sample, which has about 260,000 distinct CDR3 sequences, around 5.2% seen once. Study-wide results and caveats: A weaker secondary response peaked on day 5, the primary on day 15. A large majority of primary-vaccination clones showed up again after the booster (about 96% CD4, roughly 91% CD8). Researchers cautioned that FACS-sorted repertoires could harbor abundant clonotypes contaminating from the bulk population.

This TCR came from a man aged 18 to 29 who received the YFV17D yellow fever vaccine. This material consisted of CD4+ T cells sorted from PBMCs, taken on the day of the yellow fever booster vaccination. The rearrangement uses TRBV24-1 and TRBJ2-3, with TRBD1 matching 9 bases. The CDR3 loop is CATRQGAGTQYF. In nucleotides, the CDR3 is TGTGCCACCAGACAGGGGGCCGGCACGCAGTATTTT.